This is a list of T cell receptor beta chains from one sample in a study of blood T cell repertoires in COVID-19. Sequenced by immunoSEQ multiplex PCR; TCRdb stores in-frame clones only, minus some. The sample has 130,000 to 150,000 clones; roughly 84% are singletons. Input material: PBMCs or T cells enriched from blood (not recorded which). The receptors derive from a woman aged 50 to 60 who had been exposed to COVID-19. The CDR3 runs from the conserved cysteine through the conserved F or W. D genes are given only for firm matches. Clone size is shown for a subset of rows, as once, few, many or a class of expanded clone.

j_call | d_call | clone_size | v_call | cdr3_nt | cdr3_aa
TRBJ1-1 | TRBD1 | . | TRBV7-6 | TGTGCCAGCAGCCTCAACCAGGGGGCTGAAGCTTTCTTT | CASSLNQGAEAFF
TRBJ2-1 | TRBD2 | . | TRBV19 | TGTGCCAGTAGTATCCTAGCGGGAACCTACAATGAGCAGTTCTTC | CASSILAGTYNEQFF
TRBJ2-5 | TRBD1 | . | TRBV19 | TGTGCCAGTAGTATAGGGGACAGGGGGCGGGAGACCCAGTACTTC | CASSIGDRGRETQYF
TRBJ2-3 | . | . | TRBV7-2 | TGTGCCAGCACCAGTCGGGGGTCTAGCACAGATACGCAGTATTTT | CASTSRGSSTDTQYF
TRBJ1-1 | . | once | TRBV6-4 | TGTGCCAGCAGTGACTCGCGGGGCAAAGCTTTCTTT | CASSDSRGKAFF
TRBJ2-7 | TRBD2 | . | TRBV29-1 | TGCAGCGTTAGAACTGGGAAAAGCGGGAGGGTCTACGAGCAGTACTTC | CSVRTGKSGRVYEQYF
TRBJ2-7 | TRBD2 | few | TRBV25-1 | TGTGCCAGCAGTGAAACTAGCGGGAGGGTCTGGGAGCAGTACTTC | CASSETSGRVWEQYF
TRBJ1-6 | TRBD1 | once | TRBV7-8 | TGTGCCAGCAGCCTTATTACGACAGGGGTGGGATCACCCCTCCACTTT | CASSLITTGVGSPLHF
TRBJ2-2 | TRBD2 | . | TRBV7-2 | TGTGCCAGCAGCCATCCAGTTGGGGGGGCGAACACCGGGGAGCTGTTTTTT | CASSHPVGGANTGELFF
TRBJ1-1 | . | . | TRBV7-9 | TGTGCCAGCAGCGTAAGACCGGGACAAGCTGAAGCTTTCTTT | CASSVRPGQAEAFF
TRBJ2-4 | . | . | TRBV3-1/TRBV3-2 | TGTGCCAGCAGCCAAGATCCCCCAGGCCTAGCATTTCAGTACTTC | CASSQDPPGLAFQYF
TRBJ1-1 | . | once | TRBV10-3 | TGTGCCATCAGTGACCGGGGAGGGAGCACTGAAGCTTTCTTT | CAISDRGGSTEAFF
TRBJ2-1 | TRBD2 | once | TRBV24-1 | TGTGCCACCAGTGATCCCGGGACTAGCGGTAACAATGAGCAGTTCTTC | CATSDPGTSGNNEQFF